This T cell receptor (beta chain) originates from a study of Ad26.COV2.S vaccination and SARS-CoV-2 variants (TCRdb year 2021). In terms of the full investigation: Vaccine-arm donors were drawn from COV1001, a multicentre, randomized, double-blind, placebo-controlled phase I-IIa trial of Ad26.COV2.S in healthy adults. Ad26.COV2.S was administered intramuscularly at 5 x 10^10 or 1 x 10^11 viral particles, either as a single shot or as two shots given 56 days apart. The specificity and breadth of SARS-CoV-2-reactive T cell receptors after Ad26.COV2.S vaccination were assessed by TCRbeta repertoire sequencing. The TCR-sequenced set comprised approximately 30 samples: some 20 Ad26.COV2.S vaccine recipients, 5 placebo recipients and 8 SARS-CoV-2 convalescent individuals. Trial participants were randomized into five groups of five, in which low-dose or high-dose Ad26.COV2.S was given once or twice, or placebo was given on both occasions. Blinding of investigators to trial group allocation was maintained during experiments and outcome assessment. The paper as a whole reports these results and caveats: The study lacked the statistical power to compare responses across vaccine doses or regimens. Compared with placebo recipients, Ad26.COV2.S recipients showed higher spike-specific TCR breadth (P = 0.0014). Vaccine and placebo recipients had comparable non-spike TCR breadth, which fits with the vaccine containing only spike. According to the authors, total T cell responses may have been underestimated by the TCR breadth and depth analyses. Substantial breadth of spike-specific CD8+ and CD4+ T cell responses was reported after vaccination.

Read against the paper, the sample's treatment or condition label means: roughly 20 received Ad26.COV2.S at low or high dose, single or two shots; several received placebo; per-sample allocation not given. For vaccine and placebo recipients, the sequenced repertoires came from samples collected on day 63 after the first injection. Cohort 1b enrolled some 25 adults aged 18-55 years at a single site in Boston, USA, between 29 July and 7 August 2020. Ad26.COV2.S was a replication-incompetent adenovirus type 26 vector that expressed a prefusion-stabilized SARS-CoV-2 spike protein derived from the original Wuhan strain. From the cysteine up to the phenylalanine, the CDR3 has a length of 14 residues. Only the CDR3 DNA is retained, 42 bases long and in frame from the first base. CDR1 and CDR2 are read off the germline V gene as SGHTA and FQGNSA. V and J are trimmed by 0 bases and 8 bases, and the gene matches miss 6 bases of the junction.

TCRbeta CDR3 regions were sequenced with the immunoSEQ Assay. After extraction, genomic DNA underwent amplification by bias-controlled multiplex PCR, followed by high-throughput sequencing. The study's own analysis went as follows. Collapsing and filtering of sequences were performed to quantify the absolute abundance of each unique TCRbeta CDR3 region. Usable DNA was measured by amplifying reference genes present in all nucleated cells, and TCRbeta template counts were normalized to that usable DNA to estimate T cell fraction. Repertoire TCRs were annotated as SARS-CoV-2-specific by exact matching of V gene, CDR3 amino acid sequence and J gene to a known reactive TCR set. The reference SARS-CoV-2 TCR set came from MIRA and was filtered for enrichment in COVID-19-positive ImmuneCODE repertoires, removing public or cross-reactive TCRs. Using the MIRA antigens, annotated TCRs were further analysed by specific ORF or by position within an ORF. Breadth was defined as annotated unique rearrangements over total unique productive rearrangements; depth was the summed frequency of those rearrangements. Group comparisons of TCR breadth used two-sided Wilcoxon rank-sum tests. TCRdb carries this immuneACCESS record with in-frame sequences only. Its versions omit some clonotypes, under half of them owing to an unresolved V gene in the studies checked, with the rest unexplained. V, J and clone size are those of that table, while D and trimming were read from the DNA. The sample data list 450,000 to 550,000 clones, and approximately 89% of these were observed just once. Approximately 2.5% of the sample belongs to the ten largest clones.

A word on this clone: Which antigen it targets is not known. One base away there is no much larger clone; base qualities are not given.

In this chain, TRBV7-2 is recombined with TRBJ1-2; 7 nucleotides in the junction match TRBD1. The sequencing here drew on peripheral blood, taken in a trial of Ad26.COV2.S vaccine versus placebo. This clonotype was obtained from a person aged 18-60 years who received the Ad26.COV2.S COVID-19 vaccine or a placebo. Read as DNA, the sequence is TGTGCCAGCAGCTTAGCGTCAGGGGGTGGAGGCTACACCTTC. It is translated as CASSLASGGGGYTF.